These T cell receptor beta chains were read from a single sample in a study of graft-versus-host responses after intestinal transplantation. Only in-frame clones appear in the TCRdb table, and some are missing; sequencing was by immunoSEQ multiplex PCR. The sample yields around 9,800 clones, less than 80% seen once. Sequenced here: ileum tissue, sampled approximately 530 days after intestinal transplant. The receptor set was obtained from a human patient who received an intestinal transplant, so some T cells may come from the graft donor. CDR3s include the opening cysteine and the closing phenylalanine or tryptophan. The order of the fields is clone size, V gene, D gene, J gene, CDR3 protein, CDR3 DNA. A D gene is named only where the DNA matches it firmly. Size tells how often a clone was seen (once, few, many) or the class of an expanded clone, and some rows leave it out.

once	TRBV19	TRBD2	TRBJ2-1	CASSIRSGSLYNEQFF	TGTGCCAGTAGTATAAGGAGCGGGAGCCTCTACAATGAGCAGTTCTTC
NA	TRBV7-9	NA	TRBJ1-4	CASRRFGGNIRRLFF	TGTGCCAGCAGGAGATTTGGGGGGAATATCCGTCGGCTGTTTTTT
NA	TRBV7-9	NA	TRBJ2-1	CASSFGSKRDNEQFF	TGTGCCAGCAGCTTTGGCAGCAAACGAGACAATGAGCAGTTCTTC
NA	TRBV11-2	NA	TRBJ2-3	CASSLDRDTQYF	TGTGCCAGCAGCTTAGATCGCGATACGCAGTATTTT
NA	TRBV6-1	TRBD2	TRBJ2-3	CASRWNSGGSDTQYF	TGTGCCAGCAGGTGGAATAGCGGGGGGTCAGATACGCAGTATTTT
NA	TRBV7-9	NA	TRBJ1-2	CASRLAGDGYTF	TGTGCCAGCAGATTAGCGGGGGACGGCTACACCTTC
NA	TRBV7-3	NA	TRBJ2-2	CASSLRGQGGELFF	TGTGCCAGCAGCTTACGGGGCCAGGGCGGGGAGCTGTTTTTT
NA	TRBV19	TRBD2	TRBJ2-1	CASNLRSGRDEQFF	TGTGCCAGTAACCTTCGGAGCGGGAGAGATGAGCAGTTCTTC
NA	TRBV14	NA	TRBJ1-2	CASSQVMRAGYTF	TGTGCCAGCAGCCAAGTAATGAGAGCCGGCTACACCTTC
NA	TRBV2	NA	TRBJ1-3	CASSDIPDSGNTIYF	TGTGCCAGCAGTGATATACCAGACTCTGGAAACACCATATATTTT
NA	TRBV5-1	TRBD2	TRBJ2-5	CASTEGPREGRETQYF	TGCGCCAGCACTGAGGGTCCGCGGGAGGGCCGAGAGACCCAGTACTTC